Listed below are T cell receptor beta chains from one sample, sequenced in a study of T cell responses to AZD1222 COVID-19 vaccine. Sequencing was performed with immunoSEQ multiplex PCR; in TCRdb, only in-frame clones are kept and a portion is missing. Of some 98,000 clones listed, 84% are singletons. The source material was peripheral blood, sampled 28 days after the second AZD1222 dose. The receptors come from an adult who received the AZD1222 COVID-19 vaccine. CDR3s include the opening cysteine and the closing phenylalanine or tryptophan. The D gene is left open where the match is weak. Some rows have no size entry. The others give once, few or many, or a class for an expanded clone.

abundance	j_gene	d_gene	v_gene	len	CDR3aa	CDR3nt
-	TRBJ2-7	TRBD2	TRBV18	16	CASSPPGLAGFYEQYF	TGTGCCAGCTCACCACCCGGACTAGCGGGATTCTACGAGCAGTACTTC
-	TRBJ1-6	-	TRBV7-6	16	CASSRDAPGSGSPLHF	TGTGCCAGCAGCCGGGACGCCCCAGGGTCCGGTTCACCCCTCCACTTT
-	TRBJ2-7	-	TRBV6-1	13	CASSELSSYEQYF	TGTGCCAGCAGTGAACTGAGCTCCTACGAGCAGTACTTC
-	TRBJ2-7	TRBD2	TRBV4-2	16	CASSRAAGDFAYEQYF	TGTGCCAGCAGCCGAGCAGCGGGGGACTTCGCCTACGAGCAGTACTTC
-	TRBJ1-2	-	TRBV5-4	14	CASSLQQGSRGYTF	TGTGCCAGCAGCTTGCAACAGGGATCGCGTGGCTACACCTTC
-	TRBJ1-1	TRBD1	TRBV7-9	17	CASSNRGEGALNTEAFF	TGTGCCAGCAGCAACAGGGGGGAAGGGGCTCTGAACACTGAAGCTTTCTTT
-	TRBJ2-7	TRBD1	TRBV5-1	12	CASSSTGGEQYF	TGCGCCAGCAGCTCGACAGGGGGCGAGCAGTACTTC
-	TRBJ1-4	-	TRBV7-2	15	CASSPRQAGNEKLFF	TGTGCCAGCAGCCCCCGACAGGCGGGTAATGAAAAACTGTTTTTT
-	TRBJ2-3	-	TRBV3-1/TRBV3-2	12	CASSLNTDTQYF	TGTGCCAGCAGTCTTAACACAGATACGCAGTATTTT
-	TRBJ1-2	-	TRBV7-2	14	CASSLGGANYGYTF	TGTGCCAGCAGCTTAGGGGGTGCTAACTATGGCTACACCTTC
-	TRBJ2-7	-	TRBV18	14	CASSYAKGSYEQYF	TGTGCCAGCTCGTACGCCAAGGGCTCCTACGAGCAGTACTTC
-	TRBJ1-5	TRBD1	TRBV19	13	CASSQTGDQPQHF	TGTGCCAGTAGTCAAACAGGGGATCAGCCCCAGCATTTT
-	TRBJ2-1	TRBD2	TRBV7-2	17	CASSLLRTSEGFSEQFF	TGTGCCAGCAGCTTACTCCGGACTAGCGAGGGGTTCAGTGAGCAGTTCTTC
-	TRBJ2-1	-	TRBV5-4	15	CASSLDRGTYNEQFF	TGTGCCAGCAGCTTGGATCGGGGGACCTACAATGAGCAGTTCTTC
-	TRBJ1-1	TRBD1	TRBV27	14	CASSWDRVSTEAFF	TGTGCCAGCAGTTGGGACAGGGTGAGCACTGAAGCTTTCTTT
few	TRBJ2-1	TRBD2	TRBV29-1	13	CSGPGLAGEEQFF	TGCAGCGGACCGGGACTAGCGGGTGAAGAGCAGTTCTTC
-	TRBJ2-7	-	TRBV5-1	11	CASSLTYEQYF	TGCGCCAGCAGCCTGACCTACGAGCAGTACTTC
-	TRBJ2-5	-	TRBV25-1	12	CASSEYRETQYF	TGTGCCAGCAGTGAATATCGGGAGACCCAGTACTTC